A selection of T cell receptor beta chains follows, all from one sample in a study of blood T cell repertoires in COVID-19. This table comes from immunoSEQ multiplex PCR, and its TCRdb copy is limited to in-frame clones, with some not included. There are 250,000 to 300,000 clones in the sample; 80% to 90% occur only once, and under 2.5% lies in the top ten. Material for sequencing was PBMCs or T cells enriched from blood (not recorded which). The receptors here all came from a woman between 45 and 60 years old who had recovered from COVID-19. Each CDR3 is given with its conserved first and last residue.

v_call cdr3_aa
TRBV5-1 CASSLDSGRGQEAFF
TRBV5-4 CASSPKLAGGLEYQQFF
TRBV9 CASSVGGGLGEKLFF
TRBV2 CASSMDSNNGYTF
TRBV28 CASSYGGGSAATQYF
TRBV3-1/TRBV3-2 CASSHEDRKTYGYTF
TRBV7-9 CASSLVTGTDTQYF
TRBV7-9 CASSLELAGGGANTGELFF
TRBV6-5 CASKGPTGDQPQHF
TRBV10-2 CASSESRFLGGLAGVPSYEQYF
TRBV19 CASRLGSYGYTF
TRBV19 CASSISSTSSYNEQFF
TRBV2 CASSEVGQNFF
TRBV19 CASSLRTGLEAFF
TRBV11-1 CASSLAPIAHEQYF
TRBV28 CASSSQGSNQPQHF
TRBV28 CASIQQGHDNYGYTF
TRBV3-1/TRBV3-2 CASSLRGTDTQYF
TRBV3-1/TRBV3-2 CASSQVGQFSEQYF
TRBV18 CASSPPTGQGRSEQYF
TRBV28 CASTPPGLAYEQYF
TRBV7-3 CASSSLAGGTGELFF
TRBV18 CASSPTGQGVTEAFF
TRBV11-2 CASSLVLAEF
TRBV25-1 CASSEWRGKNTEAFF
TRBV6-2/TRBV6-3 CASSPVTGSGNQPQHF
TRBV28 CASSPRTGGANQPQHF
TRBV6-5 CASSYGTGGYEQYF
TRBV27 CASSRDRLAGGLKETQYF
TRBV25-1 CASSEWQREENEQFF
TRBV2 CASIRSLSRGYEQYF
TRBV4-1 CASSQEGQLDQPQHF
TRBV28 CASSLTGGANYGYTF
TRBV19 CASIPRVAGFERGEQFF
TRBV12-3/TRBV12-4 CASTPGRDGEQFF
TRBV5-4 CASSSGQGFDGEQFF
TRBV4-2 CASSQDSSGNTIYF
TRBV7-9 CASSLVLAVSSGANVLTF
TRBV4-1 CASSQVSQGVNYGYTF
TRBV5-4 CASRRWDTF
TRBV28 CASSLPFGQGLTEAFF
TRBV5-4 CASSHDQGVYSPLHF
TRBV7-9 CASSLGTSGRQDTQYF
TRBV2 CASSERDRGSNQPQHF
TRBV3-1/TRBV3-2 CASSRSPGGDGYTF
TRBV9 CASSSSGTSGDEQFF
TRBV11-2 CASSPSRGGYYEQYF
TRBV5-4 CASSLGGTGALMNTEAFF
TRBV9 CASSASSRTDTQYF
TRBV10-2 CASSEKQLLYNSPLHF
TRBV27 CASQGPLAGGVQFF
TRBV28 CASTPWQTLVGFF
TRBV27 CASSFLGQGFPTYEQYF
TRBV28 CASSFPGGGREAFF